The entry that follows covers one TCR beta chain sequence. V lost 5 bases, J lost 5 bases, and 12 bases lay in between. This CDR3 comprises 13 residues. Germline V gives CDR1 MNHEY, CDR2 SMNVEV (reference sequence). The sample belongs to a study of shared T cell receptors in the human thymus. The repertoire was sequenced with immunoSEQ multiplex PCR; TCRdb's copy has only in-frame clones and lacks some. In the table there are more than 300,000 clones, 95% of which are singletons. The genes are TRBV27 and TRBJ2-5; D remains ambiguous. The sample comprised thymocytes. The TCR originated in a human donor. The CDR3, as DNA: TGTGCCAGCAGTCCTTTAGATGGCGAGACCCAGTACTTC. Its translation: CASSPLDGETQYF.